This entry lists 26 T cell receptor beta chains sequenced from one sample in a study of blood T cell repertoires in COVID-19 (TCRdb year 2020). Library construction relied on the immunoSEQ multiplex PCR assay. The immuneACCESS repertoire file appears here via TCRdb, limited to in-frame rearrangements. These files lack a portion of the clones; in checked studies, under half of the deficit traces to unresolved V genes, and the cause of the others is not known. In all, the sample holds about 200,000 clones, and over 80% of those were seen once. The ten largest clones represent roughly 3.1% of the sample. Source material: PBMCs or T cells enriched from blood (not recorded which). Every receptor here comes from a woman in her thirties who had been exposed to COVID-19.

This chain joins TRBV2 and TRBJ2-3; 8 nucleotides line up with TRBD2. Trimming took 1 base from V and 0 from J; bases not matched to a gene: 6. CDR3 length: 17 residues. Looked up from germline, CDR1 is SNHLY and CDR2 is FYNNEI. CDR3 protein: CASSEELERGSTDTQYF. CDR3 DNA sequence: TGTGCCAGCAGTGAAGAATTGGAGCGGGGGAGCACAGATACGCAGTATTTT.

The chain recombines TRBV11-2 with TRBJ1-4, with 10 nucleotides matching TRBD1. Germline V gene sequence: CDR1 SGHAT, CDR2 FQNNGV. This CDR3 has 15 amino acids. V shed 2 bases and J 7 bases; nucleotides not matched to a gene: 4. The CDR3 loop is CASSLTWTGGEKLFF. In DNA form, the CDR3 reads TGTGCCAGCAGCTTAACTTGGACAGGGGGTGAAAAACTGTTTTTT.

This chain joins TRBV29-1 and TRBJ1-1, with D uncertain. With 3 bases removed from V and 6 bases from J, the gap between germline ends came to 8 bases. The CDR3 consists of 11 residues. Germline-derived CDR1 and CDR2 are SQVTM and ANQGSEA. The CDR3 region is CSVEMRAEAFF. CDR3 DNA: TGCAGCGTTGAGATGAGGGCTGAAGCTTTCTTT.

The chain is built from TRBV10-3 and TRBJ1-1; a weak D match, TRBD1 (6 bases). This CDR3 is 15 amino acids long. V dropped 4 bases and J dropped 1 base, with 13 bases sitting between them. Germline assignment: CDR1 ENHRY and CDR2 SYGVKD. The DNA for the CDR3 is TGTGCCATCAGTGGCCATGGACAGACGAACACTGAAGCTTTCTTT. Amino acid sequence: CAISGHGQTNTEAFF.

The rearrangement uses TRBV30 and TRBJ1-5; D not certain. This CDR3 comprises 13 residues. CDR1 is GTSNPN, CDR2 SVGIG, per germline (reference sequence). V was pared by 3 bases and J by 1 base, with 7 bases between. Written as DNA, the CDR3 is TGTGCCTGGAGCCTCAGGAGCAATCAGCCCCAGCATTTT. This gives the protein CAWSLRSNQPQHF.

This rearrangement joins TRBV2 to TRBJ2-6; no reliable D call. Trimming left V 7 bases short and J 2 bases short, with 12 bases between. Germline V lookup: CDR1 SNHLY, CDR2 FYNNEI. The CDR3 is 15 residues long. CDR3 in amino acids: CASTLESTGANVLTF. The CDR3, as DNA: TGTGCCAGCACTCTTGAGAGTACTGGGGCCAACGTCCTGACTTTC.

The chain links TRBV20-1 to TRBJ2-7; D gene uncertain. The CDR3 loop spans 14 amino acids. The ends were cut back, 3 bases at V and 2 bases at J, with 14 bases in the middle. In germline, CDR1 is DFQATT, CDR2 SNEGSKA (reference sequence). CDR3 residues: CSASRQIVAYEQYF. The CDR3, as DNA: TGCAGTGCTAGTCGCCAGATCGTGGCCTACGAGCAGTACTTC.

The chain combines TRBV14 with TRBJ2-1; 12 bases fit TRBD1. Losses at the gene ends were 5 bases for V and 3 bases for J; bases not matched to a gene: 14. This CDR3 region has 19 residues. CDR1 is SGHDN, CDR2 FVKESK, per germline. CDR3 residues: CASSFVGQGAIGYYNEQFF. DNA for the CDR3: TGTGCCAGCAGCTTCGTGGGACAGGGGGCGATCGGCTACTACAATGAGCAGTTCTTC.

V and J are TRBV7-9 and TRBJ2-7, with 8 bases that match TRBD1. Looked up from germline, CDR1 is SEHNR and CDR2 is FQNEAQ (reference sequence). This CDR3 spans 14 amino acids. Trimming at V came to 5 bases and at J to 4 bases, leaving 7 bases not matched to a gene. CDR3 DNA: TGTGCCAGCAGCCCAAGCGGACAGGGTTACGAGCAGTACTTC. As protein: CASSPSGQGYEQYF.

CDR3 loop: CASSPLSGRGEPSGGNNEQFF. The DNA for the CDR3 is TGTGCCAGCTCACCACTATCGGGACGTGGGGAACCTAGCGGGGGGAACAATGAGCAGTTCTTC. This chain connects TRBV18 to TRBJ2-1; 11 positions match TRBD2. V lost 1 base to trimming and J lost 5 bases; unmatched junction nucleotides: 19. CDR3 length equals 21 residues. Germline V lookup: CDR1 KGHSH, CDR2 LQKENI.

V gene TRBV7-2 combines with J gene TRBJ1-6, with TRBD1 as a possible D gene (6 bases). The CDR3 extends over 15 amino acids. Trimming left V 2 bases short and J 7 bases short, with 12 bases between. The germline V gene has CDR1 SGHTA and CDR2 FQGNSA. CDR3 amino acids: CASSLTGTGNSPLHF. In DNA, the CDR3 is TGTGCCAGCAGCTTAACAGGGACGGGGAATTCACCCCTCCACTTT.

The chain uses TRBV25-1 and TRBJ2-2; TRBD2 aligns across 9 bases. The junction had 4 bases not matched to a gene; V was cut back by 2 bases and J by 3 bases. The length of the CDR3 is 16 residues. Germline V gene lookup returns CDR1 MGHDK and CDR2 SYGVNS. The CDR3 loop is CASSEMRGGYTGELFF. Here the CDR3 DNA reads TGTGCCAGCAGTGAAATGCGGGGGGGCTACACCGGGGAGCTGTTTTTT.

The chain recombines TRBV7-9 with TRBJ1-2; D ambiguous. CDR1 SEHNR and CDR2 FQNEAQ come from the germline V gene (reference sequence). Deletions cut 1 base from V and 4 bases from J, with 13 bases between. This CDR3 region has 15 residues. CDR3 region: CASSLVTSEGYGYTF. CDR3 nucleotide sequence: TGTGCCAGCAGCTTAGTAACAAGCGAGGGCTATGGCTACACCTTC.

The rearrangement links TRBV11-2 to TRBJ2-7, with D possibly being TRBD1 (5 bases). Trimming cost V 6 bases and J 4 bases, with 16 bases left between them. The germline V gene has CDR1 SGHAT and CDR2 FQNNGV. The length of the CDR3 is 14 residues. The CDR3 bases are TGTGCCAGCAGTCAGGGCACAGGTCCTTACGAGCAGTACTTC. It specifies CASSQGTGPYEQYF.

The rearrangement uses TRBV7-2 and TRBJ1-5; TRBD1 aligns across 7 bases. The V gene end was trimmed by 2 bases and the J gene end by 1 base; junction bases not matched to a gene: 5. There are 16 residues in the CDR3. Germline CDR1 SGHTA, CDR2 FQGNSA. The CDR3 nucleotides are TGTGCCAGCAGCTTATCTGCAGGGGGAAGCAATCAGCCCCAGCATTTT. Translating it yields CASSLSAGGSNQPQHF.

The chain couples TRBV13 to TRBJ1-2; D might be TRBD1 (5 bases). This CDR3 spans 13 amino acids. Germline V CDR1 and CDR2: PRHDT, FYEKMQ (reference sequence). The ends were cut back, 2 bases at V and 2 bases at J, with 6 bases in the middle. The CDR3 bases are TGTGCCAGCAGCTTACGGGGGAACTATGGCTACACCTTC. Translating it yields CASSLRGNYGYTF.

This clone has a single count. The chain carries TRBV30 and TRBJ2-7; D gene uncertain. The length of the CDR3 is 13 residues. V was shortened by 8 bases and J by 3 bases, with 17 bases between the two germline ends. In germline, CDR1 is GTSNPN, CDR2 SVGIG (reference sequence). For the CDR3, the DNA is TGTGCCCAGTATACCGGAGAAAGCTACGAGCAGTACTTC. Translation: CAQYTGESYEQYF.

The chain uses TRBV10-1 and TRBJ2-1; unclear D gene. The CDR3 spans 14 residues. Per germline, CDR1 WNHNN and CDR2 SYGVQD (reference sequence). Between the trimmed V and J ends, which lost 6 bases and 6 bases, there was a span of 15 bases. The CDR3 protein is CASSQPSRVNEQFF. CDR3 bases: TGCGCCAGCAGCCAACCTTCCCGGGTCAATGAGCAGTTCTTC.

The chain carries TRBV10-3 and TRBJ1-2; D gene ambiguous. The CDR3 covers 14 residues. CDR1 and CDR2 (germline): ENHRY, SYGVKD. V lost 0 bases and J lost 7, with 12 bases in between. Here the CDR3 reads CAISESSHISGYTF. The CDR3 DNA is TGTGCCATCAGTGAGTCGTCACACATCAGTGGCTACACCTTC.

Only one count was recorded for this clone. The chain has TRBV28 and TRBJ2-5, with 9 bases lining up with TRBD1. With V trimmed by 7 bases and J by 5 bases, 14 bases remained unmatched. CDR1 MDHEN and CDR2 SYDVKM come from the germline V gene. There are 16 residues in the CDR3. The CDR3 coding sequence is TGTGCCAGCACCGAACGCCGGGACAGGGTAATGGAGACCCAGTACTTC. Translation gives CASTERRDRVMETQYF.

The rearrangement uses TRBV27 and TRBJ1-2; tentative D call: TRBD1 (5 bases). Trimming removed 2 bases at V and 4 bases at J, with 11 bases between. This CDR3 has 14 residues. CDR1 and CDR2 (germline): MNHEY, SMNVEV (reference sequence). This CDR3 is CASSLKPGLYGYTF. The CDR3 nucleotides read TGTGCCAGCAGTTTAAAACCGGGACTCTATGGCTACACCTTC.

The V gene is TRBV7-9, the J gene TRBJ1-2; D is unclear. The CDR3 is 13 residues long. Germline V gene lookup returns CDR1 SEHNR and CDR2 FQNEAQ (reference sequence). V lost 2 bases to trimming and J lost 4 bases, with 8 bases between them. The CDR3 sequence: CASSLLSSYGYTF. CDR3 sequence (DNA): TGTGCCAGCAGCTTATTGTCATCCTATGGCTACACCTTC.

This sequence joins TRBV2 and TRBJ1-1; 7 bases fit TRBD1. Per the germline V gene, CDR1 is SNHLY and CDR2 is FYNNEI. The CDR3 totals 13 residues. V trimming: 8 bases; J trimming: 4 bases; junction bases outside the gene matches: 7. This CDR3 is CASFRGQSTEAFF. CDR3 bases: TGTGCCAGCTTTAGGGGGCAGAGCACTGAAGCTTTCTTT.

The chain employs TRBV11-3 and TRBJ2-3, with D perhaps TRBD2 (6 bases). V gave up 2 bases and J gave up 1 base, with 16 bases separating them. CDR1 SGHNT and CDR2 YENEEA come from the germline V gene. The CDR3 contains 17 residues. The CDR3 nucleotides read TGTGCCAGCAGCTTACGCGATCCGGGACTCCGCACAGATACGCAGTATTTT. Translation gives CASSLRDPGLRTDTQYF.

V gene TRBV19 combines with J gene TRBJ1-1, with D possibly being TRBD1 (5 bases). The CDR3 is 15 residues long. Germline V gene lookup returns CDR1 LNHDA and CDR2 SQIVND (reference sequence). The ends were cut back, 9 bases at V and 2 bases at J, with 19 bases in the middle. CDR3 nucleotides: TGTGCCAGCTACCCTTGGGGGAGGGGAAACACTGAAGCTTTCTTT. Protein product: CASYPWGRGNTEAFF.

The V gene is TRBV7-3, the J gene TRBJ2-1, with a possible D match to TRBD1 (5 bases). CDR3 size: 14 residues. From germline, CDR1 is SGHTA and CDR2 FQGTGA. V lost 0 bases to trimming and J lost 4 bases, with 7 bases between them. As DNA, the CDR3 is TGTGCCAGCAGCTTAACGCCAGGGTACAATGAGCAGTTCTTC. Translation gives CASSLTPGYNEQFF.